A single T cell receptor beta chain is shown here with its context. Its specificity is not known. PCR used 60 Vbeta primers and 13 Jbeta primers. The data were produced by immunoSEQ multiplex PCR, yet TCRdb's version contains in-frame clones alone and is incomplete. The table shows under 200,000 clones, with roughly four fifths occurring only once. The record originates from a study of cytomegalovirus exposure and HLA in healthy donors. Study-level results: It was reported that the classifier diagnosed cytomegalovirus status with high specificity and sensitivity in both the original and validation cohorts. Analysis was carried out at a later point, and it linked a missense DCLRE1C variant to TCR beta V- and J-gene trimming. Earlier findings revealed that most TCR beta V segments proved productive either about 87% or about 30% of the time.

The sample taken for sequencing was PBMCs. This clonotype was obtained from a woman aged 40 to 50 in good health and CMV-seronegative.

The CDR3: CASSLGQRNEKLFF. CDR3 nucleotides: TGTGCCAGCAGCCTGGGGCAGCGTAATGAAAAACTGTTTTTT. The V and J genes are TRBV6-5 and TRBJ1-4, with D perhaps matching TRBD1 (5 bases). CDR1 is MNHEY, CDR2 SVGAGI, per germline. The V end was cut by 6 bases, the J end by 4 bases, with 12 bases between. The CDR3 loop spans 14 amino acids.